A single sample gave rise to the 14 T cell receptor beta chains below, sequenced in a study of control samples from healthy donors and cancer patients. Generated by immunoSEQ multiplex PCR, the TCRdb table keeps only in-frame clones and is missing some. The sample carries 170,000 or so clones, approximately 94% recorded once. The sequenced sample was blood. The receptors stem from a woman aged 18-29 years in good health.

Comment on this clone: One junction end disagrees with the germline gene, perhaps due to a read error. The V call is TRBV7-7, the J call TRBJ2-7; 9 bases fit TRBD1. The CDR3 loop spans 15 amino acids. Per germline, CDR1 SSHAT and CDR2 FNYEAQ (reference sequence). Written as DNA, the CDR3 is TGTGCTAGCAGCCAAAATTCGGGACAGGGTTCCGAGCAGTACTTC. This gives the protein CASSQNSGQGSEQYF.

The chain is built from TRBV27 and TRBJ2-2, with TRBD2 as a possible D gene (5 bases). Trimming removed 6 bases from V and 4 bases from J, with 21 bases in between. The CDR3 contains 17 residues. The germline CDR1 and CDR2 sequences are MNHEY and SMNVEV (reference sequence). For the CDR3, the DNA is TGTGCCAGCAGCCCCCCCCGAGGGTGGATGGTCACCGGGGAGCTGTTTTTT. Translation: CASSPPRGWMVTGELFF.

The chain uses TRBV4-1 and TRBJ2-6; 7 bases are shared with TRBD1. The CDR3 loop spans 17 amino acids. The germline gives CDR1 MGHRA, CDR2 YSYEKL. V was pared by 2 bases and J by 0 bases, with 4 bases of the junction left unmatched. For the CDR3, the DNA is TGCGCCAGCAGCCAACCGGGACAGATCTCTGGGGCCAACGTCCTGACTTTC. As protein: CASSQPGQISGANVLTF.

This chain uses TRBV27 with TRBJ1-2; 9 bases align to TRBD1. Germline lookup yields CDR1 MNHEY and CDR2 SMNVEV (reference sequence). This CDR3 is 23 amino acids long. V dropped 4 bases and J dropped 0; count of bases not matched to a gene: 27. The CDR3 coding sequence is TGTGCCAGCAGTTCCATTAGGACAGGGGAGATCAATGGGGAAGTGCCCACTAACTATGGCTACACCTTC. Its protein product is CASSSIRTGEINGEVPTNYGYTF.

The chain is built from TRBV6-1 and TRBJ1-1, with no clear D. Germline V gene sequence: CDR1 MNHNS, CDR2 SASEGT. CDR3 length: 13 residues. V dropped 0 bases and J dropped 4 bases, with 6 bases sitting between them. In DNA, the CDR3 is TGTGCCAGCAGTGAAGCGCTCGGCACTGAAGCTTTCTTT. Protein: CASSEALGTEAFF.

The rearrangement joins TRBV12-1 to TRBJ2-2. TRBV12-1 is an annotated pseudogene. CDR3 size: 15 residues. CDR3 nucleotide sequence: TGTGCCAGCAGCTTTAATACGGCTCCCCCCGGGGAGCTGTTTTTT. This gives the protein CASSFNTAPPGELFF.

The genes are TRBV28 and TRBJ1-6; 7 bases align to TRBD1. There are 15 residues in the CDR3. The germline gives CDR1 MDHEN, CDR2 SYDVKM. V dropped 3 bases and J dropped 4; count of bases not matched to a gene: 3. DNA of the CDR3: TGTGCCAGCAGTTTTCGGACAGGTTATAATTCACCCCTCCACTTT. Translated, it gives CASSFRTGYNSPLHF.

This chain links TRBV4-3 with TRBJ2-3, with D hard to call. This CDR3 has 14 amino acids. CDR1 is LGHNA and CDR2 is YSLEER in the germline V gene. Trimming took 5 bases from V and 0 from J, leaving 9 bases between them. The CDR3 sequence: CASSTQASTDTQYF. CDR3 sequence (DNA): TGCGCCAGCAGCACGCAGGCTAGCACAGATACGCAGTATTTT.

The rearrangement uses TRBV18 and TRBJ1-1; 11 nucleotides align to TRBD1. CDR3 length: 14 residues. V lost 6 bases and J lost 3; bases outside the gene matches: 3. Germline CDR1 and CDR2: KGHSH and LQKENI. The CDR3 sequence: CASSRDRGYTEAFF. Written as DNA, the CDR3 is TGTGCCAGCTCCCGGGACAGGGGGTACACTGAAGCTTTCTTT.

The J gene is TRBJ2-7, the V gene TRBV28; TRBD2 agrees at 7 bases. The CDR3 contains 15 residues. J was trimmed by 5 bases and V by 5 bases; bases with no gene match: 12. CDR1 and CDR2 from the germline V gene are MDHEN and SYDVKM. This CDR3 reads CASSHPGTTLDEQYF. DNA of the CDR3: TGTGCCAGCAGTCACCCCGGGACTACCCTGGACGAGCAGTACTTC. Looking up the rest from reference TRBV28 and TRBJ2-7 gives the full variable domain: DVKVTQSSRYLVKRTGEKVFLECVQDMDHENMFWYRQDPGLGLRLIYFSYDVKMKEKGDIPEGYSVSREKKERFSLILESASTNQTSMYLCASSHPGTTLDEQYFGPGTRLTVT.

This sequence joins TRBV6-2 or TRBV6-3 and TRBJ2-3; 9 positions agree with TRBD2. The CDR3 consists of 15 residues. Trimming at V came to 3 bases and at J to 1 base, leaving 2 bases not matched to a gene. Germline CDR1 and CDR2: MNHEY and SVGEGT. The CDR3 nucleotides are TGTGCCAGCAGTTATCGGACTAGCGGCACAGATACGCAGTATTTT. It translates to CASSYRTSGTDTQYF.

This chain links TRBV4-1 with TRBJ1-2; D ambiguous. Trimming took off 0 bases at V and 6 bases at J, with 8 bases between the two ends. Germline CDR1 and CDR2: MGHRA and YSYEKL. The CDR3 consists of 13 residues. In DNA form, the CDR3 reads TGCGCCAGCAGCCAAGAACGGGAGGATGGCTACACCTTC. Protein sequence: CASSQEREDGYTF.

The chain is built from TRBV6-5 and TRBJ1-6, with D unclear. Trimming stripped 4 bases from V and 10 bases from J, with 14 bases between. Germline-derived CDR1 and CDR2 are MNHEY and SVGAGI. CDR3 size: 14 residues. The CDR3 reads CASSSMIGRSPLHF. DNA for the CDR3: TGTGCCAGCAGTTCCATGATCGGGCGGTCACCCCTCCACTTT.

CDR3 in amino acids: CSVADALQETQYF. The CDR3 nucleotides read TGCAGCGTTGCAGACGCCCTTCAAGAGACCCAGTACTTC. The chain joins TRBV29-1 to TRBJ2-5; D call uncertain. With 4 bases removed from V and 2 bases from J, the gap between germline ends came to 11 bases. Per the germline V gene, CDR1 is SQVTM and CDR2 is ANQGSEA. This CDR3 contains 13 residues.